This T cell receptor (beta chain) comes out of a study of lymphopenia after photon versus proton radiotherapy. General observations from the study: Post-nadir diversity loss with photons came from oligoclonal expansion, particularly CD8+ Temra cells. Proton therapy kept repertoires fairly stable, unlike photons, which gained effector/memory cells.

Remarks on this clone: The antigen remains unidentified.

V lost 5 bases to trimming and J lost 0 bases, with 19 bases between them. This CDR3 spans 18 amino acids. From germline, CDR1 is SGHVS and CDR2 FNYEAQ. Sequenced by immunoSEQ multiplex PCR; TCRdb stores in-frame clones only, minus some. Of roughly 4,000 clones listed, around 69% were seen once; the top ten hold roughly 57%. The TCR originated in a man of 80 years or more with esophageal cancer. The J gene is TRBJ1-4, the V gene TRBV7-6, with D possibly TRBD1 on 6 matching bases. The sequencing here drew on peripheral blood, taken from a patient treated with proton-based radiotherapy. The CDR3 protein is CASSPRDKQFATNEKLFF. The DNA for the CDR3 is TGTGCCAGCAGCCCCCGGGACAAACAATTTGCAACTAATGAAAAACTGTTTTTT.